This record covers a single T cell receptor (beta chain). TCRdb's copy holds only in-frame clones and misses some; the assay was immunoSEQ multiplex PCR. The sample lists about 2 million clones; 85% to 95% were seen once. Germline V gene sequence: CDR1 SGHRS, CDR2 YFSETQ. This CDR3 has 14 amino acids. V was cut by 2 bases and J by 6 bases, with 11 bases left in between. These data originate in a study of shared clonotypes between healthy human individuals. The sequenced sample was naive CD4+ T cells sorted from blood. The subset here: CD45RA+ positively selected. The gene calls are TRBV5-1 and TRBJ2-2; no clear D. The receptor was isolated from a man younger than 35 in good health. CDR3: CASSLGPLAGELFF. Here the CDR3 DNA reads TGCGCCAGCAGCTTAGGGCCTTTGGCCGGGGAGCTGTTTTTT.